Sequencing of this TCR beta chain was carried out in a study of shared clonotypes between healthy human individuals. Overall study: Each donor's CD8 memory used one plate, CD8 naive two, each CD4 subset three.

Study-level results: For sorted subsets, rarefaction showed incomplete sequencing despite large depth.

As regards this clone: Its specificity is unknown.

The V gene's germline CDR1 is SGHTA and CDR2 FQGNSA. Trimming took off 5 bases at V and 3 bases at J, with 17 bases between the two ends. The CDR3 has 15 residues. The input for sorted-subset replicate PCRs was approximately 200 ng DNA, tens of thousands of T cell genomes. Clones were sequenced by immunoSEQ multiplex PCR, and TCRdb holds only the in-frame ones, with some missing. The sample lists a few hundred thousand clones, more than 60% seen once, with about 10% in the top ten. This TCR came from a man between 25 and 39 years old in good health. The V and J genes are TRBV7-2 and TRBJ2-7; D assignment may be TRBD1 or TRBD2 (5 bases each). Sequences were obtained from memory CD4+ T cells sorted from blood. The subset denotes: CD45RA-negative fraction. The CDR3 sequence is CASSQQPGTIYEQYF. The CDR3 DNA sequence: TGTGCCAGCAGCCAGCAGCCCGGGACGATCTACGAGCAGTACTTC.